This TCR beta chain was identified in a study of cytomegalovirus exposure and HLA in healthy donors. As for the study in general: The 90 to 150 validation repertoires were produced on the same platform as the roughly 660 repertoires of the first cohort. This was reported in a later analysis.

Study results and limitations: The tendency of first-cohort TCR clusters to co-occur in the approximately 120 validation repertoires was identified by a subsequent analysis. Researchers counted 180 or so TCR beta chains as cytomegalovirus-associated.

Separate from the roughly 700-subject first cohort, the approximately 130-subject validation cohort was the one that the donors belonged to. V was pared by 5 bases and J by 2 bases, with 17 bases between. CDR1 and CDR2 from the germline V gene are SGHNT and YENEEA. The CDR3 sequence is 16 residues long. Notes on this clone: Its antigen remains unknown.

The assay was immunoSEQ multiplex PCR, and TCRdb's table has in-frame clones only and misses some. The sample carries approximately 160,000 clones, approximately 96% recorded once. This chain connects TRBV11-3 to TRBJ2-3; tentatively, D is TRBD2 (6 bases). The origin of this receptor is a woman between 18 and 29 years old in good health and CMV-seronegative. The sequenced sample was PBMCs. DNA for the CDR3: TGTGCCAGCAGCCCCGCTTATGGCGGGAACACAGATACGCAGTATTTT. Translated, it gives CASSPAYGGNTDTQYF.